These 22 T cell receptor beta chains were all obtained from the same sample, sequenced in a study of T-cell reconstitution after alpha-beta-depleted transplantation in children. Researchers prepared the TCRbeta library using unique molecular identifiers, the study reports. MiXCR was run by TCRdb on the PCR reads, yielding one entry per CDR3 protein. This sample has 450,000 to 700,000 distinct CDR3 sequences, with over 20% found just once. The sample consisted of PBMCs, taken before TCRalphabeta/CD19-depleted stem cell transplant. The receptors were sampled from a boy less than two years old with Wiskott-Aldrich syndrome, due to receive a stem cell transplant.

A few counts support this clonotype. V usage is TRBV20-1 and J usage is TRBJ1-6; TRBD1 agrees at 9 bases. V was pared by 5 bases and J by 3 bases, with 8 bases of the junction left unmatched. CDR1 is DFQATT, CDR2 SNEGSKA, per germline (reference sequence). The CDR3 has 16 amino acids. The CDR3 nucleotides are TGCAGTGCTGCGACCGGGACAGGGAGCTATAATTCACCCCTCCACTTT. It yields the protein CSAATGTGSYNSPLHF.

Here the CDR3 DNA reads TGTGCCAGCAGCCTCGGGACAGGGGTCAAACCCTACAATGAGCAGTTCTTC. This codes for CASSLGTGVKPYNEQFF. The chain joins TRBV11-3 to TRBJ2-1, with 10 bases lining up with TRBD1. Germline assignment: CDR1 SGHNT and CDR2 YENEEA. V lost 5 bases to trimming and J lost 2 bases; unmatched junction nucleotides: 9. The length of the CDR3 is 17 residues.

The DNA for the CDR3 is TGTGCCAGCATACCCCCGGTCAGGGGTCGAAACACTGAAGCTTTCTTT. Its protein is CASIPPVRGRNTEAFF. The chain uses TRBV21-1 and TRBJ1-1; TRBD1, the table's D call, lacks a check against the DNA. TRBV21-1 counts as a pseudogene. The CDR3 covers 16 residues.

The chain employs TRBV5-1 and TRBJ2-2; D may be TRBD1 (6 bases). V shed 4 bases and J shed 4 bases, with 20 bases lying between them. Germline assignment: CDR1 SGHRS and CDR2 YFSETQ. The CDR3 has 17 amino acids. CDR3 protein: CASSLRQTRGVTGELFF. CDR3 sequence (DNA): TGCGCCAGCAGCCTTAGGCAGACCAGGGGAGTCACCGGGGAGCTGTTTTTT.

This rearrangement joins TRBV3-1 to TRBJ2-5; 8 bases align to TRBD2. V trimming: 3 bases; J trimming: 1 base; junction bases outside the gene matches: 13. The CDR3 is 18 amino acids. Germline V gene lookup returns CDR1 LGHDT and CDR2 YNNKEL (reference sequence). The chain's CDR3 is CASSQRPRLAGPQETQYF. The CDR3 DNA sequence: TGTGCCAGCAGCCAGCGCCCTCGTCTAGCGGGCCCCCAAGAGACCCAGTACTTC.

V usage is TRBV7-6 and J usage is TRBJ2-3, with 14 bases aligning to TRBD2. J gave up 0 bases and V 5 bases, and 16 bases lay outside the gene matches. This CDR3 contains 21 residues. Germline V gene data show CDR1 as SGHVS and CDR2 as FNYEAQ. The CDR3 region has the DNA TGTGCCAGCAGCAAGTTACCGGGACTAGCGGGGGAGTCCTCTAGCACAGATACGCAGTATTTT. Translation: CASSKLPGLAGESSSTDTQYF.

The chain carries TRBV5-1 and TRBJ2-7; D is possibly TRBD2 (6 bases). This CDR3 region has 20 residues. Between the trimmed V and J ends, which lost 2 bases and 0 bases, there was a span of 27 bases. Per the germline V gene, CDR1 is SGHRS and CDR2 is YFSETQ. CDR3 loop: CASSLGLKTRASDSSYEQYF. CDR3 in DNA: TGCGCCAGCAGCTTAGGACTAAAAACTAGGGCCAGTGACAGCTCCTACGAGCAGTACTTC.

This rearrangement joins TRBV12-3 or TRBV12-4 to TRBJ1-1; D remains unclear. V lost 5 bases and J lost 1, with 17 bases in between. This CDR3 is 16 amino acids long. The CDR3 DNA is TGTGCCAGCAGTCTCAACGCTTGGCGCCGGAACACTGAAGCTTTCTTT. This gives the protein CASSLNAWRRNTEAFF.

This clonotype came up a few times. This chain links TRBV12-3 or TRBV12-4 with TRBJ2-7; D uncertain. V lost 4 bases, J lost 3 bases, and 7 bases lay in between. CDR3 length: 12 residues. As DNA, the CDR3 is TGTGCCAGCAGTTCCCCCTTCTACGAGCAGTACTTC. Its protein product is CASSSPFYEQYF.

J is TRBJ2-7 and V is TRBV20-1; TRBD2 matches at 8 bases. CDR1 and CDR2 (germline): DFQATT, SNEGSKA (reference sequence). With V trimmed by 1 base and J by 1 base, 9 bases remained unmatched. The CDR3 sequence is 16 residues long. The CDR3 reads CSARVGQGLGSYEQYF. The CDR3, as DNA: TGCAGTGCTAGAGTTGGGCAGGGACTAGGTTCCTACGAGCAGTACTTC.

V gene TRBV20-1 combines with J gene TRBJ2-1, with D perhaps matching TRBD2 (6 bases). Germline loops: CDR1 DFQATT, CDR2 SNEGSKA (reference sequence). V lost 3 bases, J lost 15 bases, and 18 bases lay in between. This CDR3 region has 12 residues. CDR3 residues: CSASSGTFSPFF. The CDR3 DNA sequence: TGCAGTGCTAGCTCCGGGACTTTTTCGCCGTTCTTC.

This clonotype was seen only once. This chain uses TRBV7-2 with TRBJ2-3; TRBD1 might be the D (6 bases). Germline CDR1 is SGHTA and CDR2 is FQGNSA. This CDR3 has 15 amino acids. Trimming stripped 2 bases from V and 0 bases from J, with 9 bases between. The CDR3: CASSLMGASTDTQYF. In DNA, the CDR3 is TGTGCCAGCAGCTTAATGGGGGCGAGCACAGATACGCAGTATTTT.

On this clonotype: The junction departs from germline at one end; a sequencing error may be responsible. The chain joins TRBV7-8 to TRBJ2-1; D uncertain. The germline gives CDR1 SGHVS, CDR2 FQNEAQ. This CDR3 has 13 amino acids. CDR3 sequence reads: CASRLEAMGEQFF. Here the CDR3 DNA reads TGTGCCAGCAGGTTAGAGGCTATGGGTGAGCAGTTCTTC.

The chain employs TRBV20-1 and TRBJ2-7; D is uncertain. This CDR3 is 14 amino acids long. Germline V gene sequence: CDR1 DFQATT, CDR2 SNEGSKA (reference sequence). With 6 bases removed from V and 4 bases from J, the gap between germline ends came to 19 bases. CDR3 loop: CSANPPSSRYEQYF. Here the CDR3 DNA reads TGCAGTGCCAACCCACCCTCAAGCAGGTACGAGCAGTACTTC.

This clonotype occurred a few times. The gene calls are TRBV27 and TRBJ2-6; D ambiguous. Germline V CDR1 and CDR2: MNHEY, SMNVEV (reference sequence). There are 14 residues in the CDR3. Deletions cut 5 bases from V and 2 bases from J, with 7 bases between. CDR3 protein: CASSNLAGANVLTF. The CDR3, as DNA: TGTGCCAGCAGTAACCTCGCTGGGGCCAACGTCCTGACTTTC.

The V and J genes are TRBV24-1 and TRBJ2-5; possible D gene TRBD1, 6 bases. CDR1 KGHDR and CDR2 SFDVKD come from the germline V gene. The CDR3 has 18 amino acids. Trimming removed 5 bases at V and 2 bases at J, with 23 bases between. CDR3 residues: CATSVPSNQGLGQETQYF. As DNA, the CDR3 is TGTGCCACCAGTGTCCCATCAAATCAGGGGCTGGGGCAAGAGACCCAGTACTTC.

The chain uses TRBV5-5 and TRBJ2-1, with D possibly matching TRBD2 (5 bases). The germline V gene encodes CDR1 SGHKS and CDR2 YYEKEE (reference sequence). This CDR3 contains 14 residues. The germline V and J ends were trimmed by 4 bases and 9 bases, with 17 bases remaining between them. DNA of the CDR3: TGTGCCAGCAGCCACCTTACTAGTTTCGGTGAGCAGTTCTTC. As protein: CASSHLTSFGEQFF.

This clonotype showed up just a few times. This chain links TRBV20-1 with TRBJ2-5; D call uncertain. CDR1 DFQATT and CDR2 SNEGSKA come from the germline V gene (reference sequence). The CDR3 extends over 14 amino acids. Trimming removed 0 bases from V and 6 bases from J, with 14 bases in between. The CDR3 spells CSARDYKGSKTQYF. The CDR3, as DNA: TGCAGTGCTAGAGATTACAAGGGATCAAAGACCCAGTACTTC.

This clonotype has more than one count but fewer than ten. The gene calls are TRBV12-3 or TRBV12-4 and TRBJ1-5; TRBD1 is a possible D gene (5 bases). The CDR3 length is 13 residues. V was trimmed by 8 bases and J by 6 bases, leaving 14 bases between them. CDR3 protein: CASSRGFPQPQHF. The CDR3 DNA reads as TGTGCCAGCTCACGGGGGTTCCCTCAGCCCCAGCATTTT.

The chain joins TRBV7-9 to TRBJ1-1; D is perhaps TRBD1 (5 bases). Germline CDR1 SEHNR, CDR2 FQNEAQ (reference sequence). The CDR3 covers 15 residues. The ends were cut back, 3 bases at V and 2 bases at J, with 13 bases in the middle. CDR3 coding DNA: TGTGCCAGCAGCTTGGGTTTAGGGGACAACACTGAAGCTTTCTTT. Protein sequence: CASSLGLGDNTEAFF.

This clonotype was found a few times. This sequence joins TRBV10-3 and TRBJ2-2; D remains unclear. This CDR3 comprises 13 residues. V lost 4 bases and J lost 5, with 8 bases in between. Germline V gene sequence: CDR1 ENHRY, CDR2 SYGVKD. The CDR3 DNA reads as TGTGCCATCAGTGGGCTTGGGACCGGGGAGCTGTTTTTT. Its protein is CAISGLGTGELFF.

The table lists this clonotype with a few counts. The J gene is TRBJ2-3, the V gene TRBV20-1, with TRBD1 identical over 7 bases. Germline CDR1 DFQATT, CDR2 SNEGSKA (reference sequence). The junction had 9 bases not matched to a gene; V was cut back by 3 bases and J by 6 bases. The CDR3 length is 14 residues. The CDR3 region is CSASRQGLVDTQYF. CDR3 bases: TGCAGTGCTAGTAGACAGGGCCTCGTGGATACGCAGTATTTT.